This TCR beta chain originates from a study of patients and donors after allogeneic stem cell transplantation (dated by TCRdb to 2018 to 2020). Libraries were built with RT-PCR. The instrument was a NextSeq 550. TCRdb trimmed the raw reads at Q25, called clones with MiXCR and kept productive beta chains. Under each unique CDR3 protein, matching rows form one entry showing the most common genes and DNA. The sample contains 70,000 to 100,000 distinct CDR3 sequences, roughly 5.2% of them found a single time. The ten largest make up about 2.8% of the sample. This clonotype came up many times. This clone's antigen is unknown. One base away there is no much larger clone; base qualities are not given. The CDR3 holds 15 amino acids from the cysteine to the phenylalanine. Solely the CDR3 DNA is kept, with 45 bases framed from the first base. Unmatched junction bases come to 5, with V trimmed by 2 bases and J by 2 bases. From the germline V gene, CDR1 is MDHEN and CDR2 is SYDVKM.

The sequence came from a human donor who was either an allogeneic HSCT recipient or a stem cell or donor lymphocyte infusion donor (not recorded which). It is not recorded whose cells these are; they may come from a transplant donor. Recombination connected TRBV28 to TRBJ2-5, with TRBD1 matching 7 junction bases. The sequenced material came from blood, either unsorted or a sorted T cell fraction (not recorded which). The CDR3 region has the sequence CASSLGGQAQETQYF. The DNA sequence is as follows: TGTGCCAGCAGTTTAGGCGGACAGGCTCAAGAGACCCAGTACTTC.